This T cell receptor (beta chain) was documented in a study of early T cells in non-severe SARS-CoV-2 infection. On the study more broadly: The chains were unpaired, and the sequenced material was bulk RNA from unsorted whole blood.

The V gene's germline CDR1 is SNHLY and CDR2 FYNNEI. Trimming removed 6 bases from V and 4 bases from J; junction bases left unmatched: 2. The CDR3 consists of 14 residues. Study-level results: The VDJdb matching leaned toward anti-spike CD8 responses and overlooked private and CD4 specificities.

Unique molecular identifiers tagged individual cDNA molecules. TCRdb re-called the 5' RACE reads with MiXCR, one entry per CDR3 protein. The data hold around 49,000 distinct CDR3 sequences, with about 4.1% observed a single time. This clonotype was observed at least ten times. Its cognate antigen is unknown. The sequencing sample was made of whole blood. V usage is TRBV2 and J usage is TRBJ2-3, with 12 bases fitting TRBD2. The sequence came from an adult who was a healthcare worker with PCR-confirmed SARS-CoV-2 infection or an uninfected control (not recorded which). CDR3 protein: CASRSSGGADTQYF. The CDR3 DNA is TGTGCCAGCAGGTCTAGCGGGGGGGCAGATACGCAGTATTTT.